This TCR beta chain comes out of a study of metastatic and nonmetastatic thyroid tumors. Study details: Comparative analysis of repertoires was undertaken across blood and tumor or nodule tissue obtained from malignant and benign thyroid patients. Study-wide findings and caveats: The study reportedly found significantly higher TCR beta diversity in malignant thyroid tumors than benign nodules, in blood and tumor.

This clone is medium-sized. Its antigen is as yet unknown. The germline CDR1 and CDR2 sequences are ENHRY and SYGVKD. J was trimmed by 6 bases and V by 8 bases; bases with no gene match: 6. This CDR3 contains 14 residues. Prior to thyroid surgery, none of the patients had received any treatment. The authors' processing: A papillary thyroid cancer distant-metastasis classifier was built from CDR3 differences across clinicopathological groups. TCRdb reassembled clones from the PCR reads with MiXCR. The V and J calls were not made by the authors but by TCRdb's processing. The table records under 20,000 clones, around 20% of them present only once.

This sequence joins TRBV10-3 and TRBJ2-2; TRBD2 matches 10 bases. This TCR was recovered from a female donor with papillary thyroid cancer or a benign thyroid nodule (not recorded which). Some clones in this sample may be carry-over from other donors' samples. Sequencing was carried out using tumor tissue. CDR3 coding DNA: TGTGCCATCGGATCTAGCGGGAGTCCCGGGGAGCTGTTTTTT. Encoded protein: CAIGSSGSPGELFF.